This T cell receptor (beta chain) emerged from a study of CD8 T cells in ankylosing spondylitis. Quantitative 5'-RACE with molecular barcodes produced the TCR beta libraries. Using its own MiXCR run on the 5' RACE reads, TCRdb lists one record per CDR3 protein. The sample holds approximately 240,000 distinct CDR3 sequences, over 9.5% seen once. This clonotype has a count of ten or more. Germline V gene lookup returns CDR1 DFQATT and CDR2 SNEGSKA (reference sequence). With 8 bases clipped from V and 8 bases from J, the junction kept 8 bases outside the gene matches. This CDR3 has 11 amino acids. Material: blood, either unsorted or a sorted T cell fraction (not recorded which). This clonotype originated in a male donor with ankylosing spondylitis or in good health (not recorded which). The chain joins TRBV20-1 to TRBJ1-2, with 7 bases that match TRBD1. The CDR3 sequence is CSTSGGQGYTF. Written as DNA, the CDR3 is TGCAGTACCTCAGGGGGGCAAGGCTACACCTTC.